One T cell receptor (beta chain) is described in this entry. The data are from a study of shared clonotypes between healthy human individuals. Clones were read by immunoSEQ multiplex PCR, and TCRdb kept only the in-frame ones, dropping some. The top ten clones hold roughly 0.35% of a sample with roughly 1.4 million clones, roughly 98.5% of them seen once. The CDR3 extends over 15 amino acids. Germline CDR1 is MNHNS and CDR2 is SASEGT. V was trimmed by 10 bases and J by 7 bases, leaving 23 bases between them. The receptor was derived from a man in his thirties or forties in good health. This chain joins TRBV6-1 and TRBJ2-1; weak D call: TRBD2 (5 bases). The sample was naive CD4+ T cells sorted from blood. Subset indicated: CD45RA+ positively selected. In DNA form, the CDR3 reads TGTGCCACCAAACCCGGGCTAGGCGGGCTTAATGAGCAGTTCTTC. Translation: CATKPGLGGLNEQFF.